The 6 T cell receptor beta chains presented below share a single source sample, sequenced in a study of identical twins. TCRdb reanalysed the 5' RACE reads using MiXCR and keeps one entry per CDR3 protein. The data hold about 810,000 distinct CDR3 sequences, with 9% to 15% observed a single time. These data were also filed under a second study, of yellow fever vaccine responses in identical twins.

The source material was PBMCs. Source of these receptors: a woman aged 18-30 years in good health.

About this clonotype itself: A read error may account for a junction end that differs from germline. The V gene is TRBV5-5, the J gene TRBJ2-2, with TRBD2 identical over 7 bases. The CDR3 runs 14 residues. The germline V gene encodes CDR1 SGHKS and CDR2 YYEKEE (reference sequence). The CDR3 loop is CAIGSGQLSGVLFF. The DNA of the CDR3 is TGTGCCATCGGCTCGGGGCAGCTCAGCGGGGTGCTGTTTTTT.

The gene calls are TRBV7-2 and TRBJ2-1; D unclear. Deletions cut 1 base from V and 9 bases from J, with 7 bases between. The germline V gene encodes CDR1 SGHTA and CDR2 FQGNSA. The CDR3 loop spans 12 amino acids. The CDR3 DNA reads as TGTGCCAGCAGCTTAGTTATAAGTGAGCAGTTCTTC. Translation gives CASSLVISEQFF.

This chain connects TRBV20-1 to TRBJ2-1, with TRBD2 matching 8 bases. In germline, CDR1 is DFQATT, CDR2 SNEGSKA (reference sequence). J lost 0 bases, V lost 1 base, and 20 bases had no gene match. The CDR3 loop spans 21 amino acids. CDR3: CSARGIGLASGRYSSYNEQFF. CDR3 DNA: TGCAGTGCTAGAGGTATCGGCTTGGCTAGCGGGCGGTACAGCTCCTACAATGAGCAGTTCTTC.

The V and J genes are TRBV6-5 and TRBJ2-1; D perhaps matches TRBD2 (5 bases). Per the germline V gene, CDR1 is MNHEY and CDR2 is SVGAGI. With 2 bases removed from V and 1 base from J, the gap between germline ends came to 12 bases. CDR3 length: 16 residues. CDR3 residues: CASSYRGSASYNEQFF. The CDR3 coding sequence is TGTGCCAGCAGTTACAGAGGGAGCGCTTCCTACAATGAGCAGTTCTTC.

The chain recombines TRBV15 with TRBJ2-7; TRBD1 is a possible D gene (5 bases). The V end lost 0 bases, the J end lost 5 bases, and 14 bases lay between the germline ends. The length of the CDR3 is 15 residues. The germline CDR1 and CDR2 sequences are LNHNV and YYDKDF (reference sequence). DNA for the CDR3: TGTGCCACCAGCAGAGATCCGGCCAGGGTTGACGAGCAGTACTTC. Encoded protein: CATSRDPARVDEQYF.

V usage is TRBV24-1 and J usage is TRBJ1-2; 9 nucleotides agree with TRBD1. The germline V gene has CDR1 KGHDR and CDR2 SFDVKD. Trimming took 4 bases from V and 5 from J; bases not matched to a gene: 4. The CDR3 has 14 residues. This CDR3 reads CATSEHDRGYGYTF. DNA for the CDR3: TGTGCCACCAGTGAACATGACAGGGGGTATGGCTACACCTTC.